These 6 T cell receptor beta chains were sequenced from one sample in a study of T cells in women clearing cervical HPV infection. Sequencing was performed with immunoSEQ multiplex PCR; in TCRdb, only in-frame clones are kept and a portion is missing. With approximately 35,000 clones in the sample, the ten largest clones hold 1.7%. Sequencing was done on a sample of blood buffy coat. Receptors originate from a woman between 18 and 70 years old with a cervical HPV16 infection that either progressed to CIN3+ or cleared (not recorded which).

Remarks on this clone: The read stops 3 residues short of the end of the CDR3; the missing end is completed from the germline J gene. The V gene is TRBV5-5, the J gene TRBJ2-3; no definite D call. CDR1 is SGHKS and CDR2 is YYEKEE in the germline V gene (reference sequence). The CDR3 length is 13 residues. The chain's CDR3 is CASSLEGLGTQYF. The CDR3 bases that were read are TGTGCCAGCAGCTTGGAAGGGTTGGGCACG.

To note about this clone: Coverage ceases 3 residues before the CDR3 finishes, and the germline J gene fills in the end. The chain links TRBV6-2 or TRBV6-3 to TRBJ2-7, with a weak D call TRBD2 (6 bases). Trimming took 6 bases from V and 4 from J, leaving 13 bases between them. The V gene's germline CDR1 is MNHEY and CDR2 SVGEGT. The CDR3 is made up of 13 amino acids. CDR3 bases read: TGTGCCAGCAGCTTCCGGGCGGGGTACGAG. Amino acid sequence: CASSFRAGYE. Given in full, the CDR3 is CASSFRAGYEQYF.

For this clone: The DNA ends 3 residues before the CDR3 does, and the rest of the CDR3 is filled in from the germline J gene. This chain uses TRBV29-1 with TRBJ2-1; 12 nucleotides match TRBD2. The germline gives CDR1 SQVTM, CDR2 ANQGSEA. The trim removed 3 bases at V and 9 bases at J, leaving 6 bases unmatched. CDR3 size: 14 residues. The sequenced CDR3 bases are TGCAGCGTTGACCTAGCGGGGGGGCCGAGTGAG. It translates to CSVDLAGGPSE. The CDR3 reads in full as CSVDLAGGPSEQFF.

With respect to this clone: The CDR3 is cut off 3 residues early in the read; its end comes from the germline J gene. The gene calls are TRBV7-8 and TRBJ2-3, with D perhaps TRBD2 (7 bases). Germline V lookup: CDR1 SGHVS, CDR2 FQNEAQ. The CDR3 totals 13 residues. The CDR3 protein is CASGGAGVGTQYF. The covered CDR3 bases are TGTGCCAGCGGGGGGGCGGGGGTTGGGACG.

For this clone: The read comes to an end 3 residues before the CDR3 does, leaving the germline J gene to fill in the end. The gene calls are TRBV2 and TRBJ1-2; D is possibly TRBD1 (5 bases). From germline, CDR1 is SNHLY and CDR2 FYNNEI. There are 14 residues in the CDR3. CDR3 residues: CASSGGLREGDYTF. Incomplete CDR3 DNA: TGTGCCAGCAGTGGGGGACTACGAGAAGGTGAC.

A word on this clone: The read terminates 3 residues before the CDR3 end, so the remaining end is supplied by the germline J gene. The gene calls are TRBV7-9 and TRBJ2-4, with D maybe TRBD1 (5 bases). The CDR3 is 13 residues long. Germline-derived CDR1 and CDR2 are SEHNR and FQNEAQ (reference sequence). The chain's CDR3 is CASSPQWGHGQYF. The sequenced CDR3 bases are TGTGCCAGCAGCCCTCAATGGGGCCATGGT.